Only one count was recorded for the clone carrying this T cell receptor (beta chain). The Susac syndrome patients fit the recently defined diagnostic criteria for definite or probable disease. While CD8+ and CD4+ T cells were isolated negatively, TEMRA cells were enriched by FACS. Losses at the gene ends were 1 base for V and 5 bases for J; bases not matched to a gene: 7. The CDR3 spans 15 residues. CDR1 and CDR2 from the germline V gene are MDHEN and SYDVKM. These data are taken from a study of CD8 T cells in Susac syndrome. The RNA, about 0.5 to 1 ug, was put through reverse transcription using random hexamers. Across 54 Vbeta and 13 Jbeta, TCR beta CDR3 was amplified with immunoSEQ multiplex PCR. TCRdb analysed the immunoSEQ multiplex PCR reads with MiXCR anew, one entry per CDR3 protein. Of approximately 94,000 distinct CDR3 sequences listed, about 95% are singletons.

The receptor comes from a human donor with Susac syndrome. The chain joins TRBV28 to TRBJ2-7; 8 bases map to TRBD2. The sample comprised CD8+ T cells from PBMCs. CDR3 bases: TGTGCCAGCAGTTTATCCCGGGGGGGTTGGAACGAGCAGTACTTC. Translation gives CASSLSRGGWNEQYF.